These 6 T cell receptor beta chains were all obtained from the same sample, sequenced in a study of T-cell reconstitution after alpha-beta-depleted transplantation in children. Unique molecular identifiers featured in how the TCRbeta library was prepared. TCRdb re-called the PCR reads through MiXCR, storing one row per CDR3 protein. The sample shows about 980,000 distinct CDR3 sequences, about 26% of them seen only once. This specimen consisted of PBMCs, mostly from graft donor cells, obtained 360 days after TCRalphabeta/CD19-depleted stem cell transplant. The source is a boy in the first two years of life who had a stem cell transplant for SCID, so the T cells may come from the graft donor.

This clonotype appeared many times. The rearrangement uses TRBV3-1 and TRBJ2-3; 8 nucleotides line up with TRBD2. The V gene end was trimmed by 8 bases and the J gene end by 5 bases; junction bases not matched to a gene: 0. The V gene's germline CDR1 is LGHDT and CDR2 YNNKEL (reference sequence). The CDR3 consists of 11 residues. The CDR3 DNA sequence: TGTGCCAGCGCGGGGGGAGATACGCAGTATTTT. This translates into CASAGGDTQYF.

This chain joins TRBV12-3 or TRBV12-4 and TRBJ2-1; 11 positions agree with TRBD2. The CDR3 has 15 residues. With V trimmed by 6 bases and J by 9 bases, 10 bases remained unmatched. CDR3 coding DNA: TGTGCCAGCAGGCCCATAGCGGGGGGGCCGGGTGAGCAGTTCTTC. It translates to CASRPIAGGPGEQFF.

This clonotype was recorded a few times. A read error may produce the germline difference seen at one junction end. The J gene is TRBJ2-1, the V gene TRBV7-9, with 7 positions matching TRBD1. From germline, CDR1 is SEHNR and CDR2 FQNEAQ (reference sequence). This CDR3 spans 11 amino acids. This chain's CDR3 is CAFEGANEQFF. CDR3 DNA: TGTGCTTTCGAGGGGGCCAATGAGCAGTTTTTC.

The genes are TRBV20-1 and TRBJ2-7; D is perhaps TRBD1 (6 bases). Germline assignment: CDR1 DFQATT and CDR2 SNEGSKA (reference sequence). Deletions cut 1 base from V and 5 bases from J, with 18 bases between. CDR3 length equals 15 residues. CDR3 in DNA: TGCAGTGCTAGAGCAACAGGGAGACGCAACGACGAGCAGTACTTC. This sequence encodes CSARATGRRNDEQYF.

This clonotype was found a few times. CDR3 sequence (DNA): TGTGCCAGCAGTTTAGCGCTGGGACAGAAGAGCTCCTACGAGCAGTACTTC. Its translation: CASSLALGQKSSYEQYF. This chain links TRBV12-3 or TRBV12-4 with TRBJ2-7, with 7 bases aligning to TRBD1. After removal of 0 bases from V and 0 bases from J, the junction contained 8 bases not matched to a gene. The CDR3 has 17 amino acids.

The V gene is TRBV7-9, the J gene TRBJ1-1; D gene uncertain. The germline V gene encodes CDR1 SEHNR and CDR2 FQNEAQ (reference sequence). V was cut by 5 bases and J by 4 bases, with 11 bases left in between. The CDR3 runs 13 residues. The CDR3 loop reads CASSRSGGTEAFF. Here the CDR3 DNA reads TGTGCCAGCAGCAGGTCAGGAGGCACTGAAGCTTTCTTT.